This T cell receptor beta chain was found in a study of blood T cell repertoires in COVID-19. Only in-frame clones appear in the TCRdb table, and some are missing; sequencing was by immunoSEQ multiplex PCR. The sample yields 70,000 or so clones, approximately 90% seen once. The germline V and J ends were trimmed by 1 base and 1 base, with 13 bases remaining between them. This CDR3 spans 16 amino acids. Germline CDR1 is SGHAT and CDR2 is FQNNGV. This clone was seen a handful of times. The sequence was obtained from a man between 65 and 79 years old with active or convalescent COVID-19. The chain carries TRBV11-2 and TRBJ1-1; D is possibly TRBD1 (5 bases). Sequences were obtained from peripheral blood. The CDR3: CASSLVVGQRNTEAFF. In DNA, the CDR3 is TGTGCCAGCAGCTTAGTAGTGGGGCAACGGAACACTGAAGCTTTCTTT.